A selection of T cell receptor beta chains follows, all from one sample in a study of neurological immune-mediated disorders. TCRdb itself ran the 5' RACE reads through MiXCR, one entry per CDR3 protein. The profile shows just under 45,000 distinct CDR3 sequences, roughly 21% of them singletons. The sequencing sample was made of PBMCs. These receptors were obtained from a man between 60 and 75 years old with HTLV-1-associated myelopathy (HAM/TSP). The CDR3 runs from the conserved cysteine through the conserved F or W. D genes are given only for firm matches. A clone size is listed for some rows: how often the clone was seen (once, few, many), or a class if it is expanded.

D gene	clone size	J gene	V gene	CDR3 protein	CDR3 DNA
TRBD1	NA	TRBJ1-2	TRBV7-9	CASSLESIWTGRRYGYTF	TGTGCCAGCAGCTTAGAATCTATCTGGACAGGGCGACGGTATGGCTACACCTTC
NA	NA	TRBJ2-3	TRBV24-1	CATRQSSTDTQYF	TGTGCCACCAGGCAATCTAGCACAGATACGCAGTATTTT
TRBD2	medium-sized	TRBJ2-1	TRBV20-1	CSARGLLRSGSDEQFF	TGCAGTGCTAGAGGCCTCCTTCGGAGCGGGAGTGATGAGCAGTTCTTC
NA	many	TRBJ1-1	TRBV5-1	CASSSDRGYTEAFF	TGCGCCAGCAGCTCGGACAGAGGGTACACTGAAGCTTTCTTT
TRBD1	many	TRBJ2-5	TRBV20-1	CSANGDRGETQYF	TGCAGTGCTAATGGCGACAGGGGGGAGACCCAGTACTTC
TRBD1	NA	TRBJ1-1	TRBV7-8	CASSLADRGQTEAFF	TGTGCCAGCAGCTTAGCGGACAGGGGACAAACTGAAGCTTTCTTT
TRBD2	few	TRBJ2-2	TRBV7-9	CASSPASGIPRELFF	TGTGCCAGCAGCCCCGCTAGCGGGATACCTCGGGAGCTGTTTTTT
NA	NA	TRBJ2-3	TRBV5-1	CASSFSMAQDTQYF	TGCGCCAGCAGCTTCTCAATGGCACAAGATACGCAGTATTTT
NA	many	TRBJ2-7	TRBV5-1	CASSLGTSAEQYF	TGCGCCAGCAGCTTGGGGACCTCTGCCGAGCAGTACTTC
TRBD2	NA	TRBJ2-5	TRBV7-7	CASSAGHQETQYF	TGTGCTAGCTCAGCGGGACACCAAGAGACCCAGTACTTC
NA	many	TRBJ1-1	TRBV20-1	CSARAGAGTEAFF	TGCAGTGCTAGAGCAGGAGCCGGGACTGAAGCTTTCTTT
NA	NA	TRBJ1-2	TRBV18	CASSTPRGSNYGYTF	TGTGCCAGCTCCACCCCCCGCGGGTCGAACTATGGCTACACCTTC
NA	many	TRBJ2-1	TRBV5-1	CASSFRPASSYNEQFF	TGCGCCAGCAGCTTTAGACCCGCGAGCTCCTACAATGAGCAGTTCTTC
NA	many	TRBJ2-3	TRBV6-5	CASSTRAPPFF	TGTGCCAGCAGTACCAGGGCTCCCCCTTTTTTT
NA	many	TRBJ2-3	TRBV29-1	CSVGTPTQYF	TGCAGCGTCGGGACTCCGACGCAGTATTTT
NA	many	TRBJ2-7	TRBV10-2	CASSESLSPGTPVAGEQYF	TGCGCCAGCAGTGAGTCGCTGTCCCCCGGGACTCCGGTCGCGGGTGAGCAGTACTTC
NA	many	TRBJ1-1	TRBV25-1	CASQAPLGLDTEAFF	TGTGCCAGCCAAGCTCCCTTAGGCTTGGACACTGAAGCTTTCTTT
NA	NA	TRBJ2-5	TRBV15	CATSKLETQYF	TGTGCCACCAGCAAACTGGAGACCCAGTACTTC
NA	many	TRBJ1-6	TRBV6-6	CASSRDGLQSRLNSPLHF	TGTGCCAGCAGCCGGGACGGTCTTCAGAGCCGTCTTAATTCACCCCTCCACTTT
TRBD1	many	TRBJ1-5	TRBV12-3/TRBV12-4	CASSFQGAGQPQHF	TGTGCCAGCAGTTTCCAGGGGGCCGGTCAGCCCCAGCATTTT
NA	many	TRBJ1-5	TRBV15	CATSRDPQWNQPQHF	TGTGCCACCAGCAGAGATCCCCAGTGGAATCAGCCCCAGCATTTT
NA	many	TRBJ1-4	TRBV20-1	CSARDGRSRFGEKLFF	TGCAGTGCTCGGGACGGGAGGTCCCGTTTTGGAGAAAAACTGTTTTTT
TRBD1	once	TRBJ2-7	TRBV27	CASRPGGSSYEQYF	TGTGCCAGCAGACCAGGGGGAAGTTCCTACGAGCAGTACTTC
NA	NA	TRBJ2-1	TRBV5-1	CASSSGTGQGYNEQFF	TGCGCCAGCAGCTCGGGTACAGGGCAGGGGTACAATGAGCAGTTCTTC
NA	many	TRBJ1-2	TRBV2	CASSEEGGYTF	TGTGCCAGCAGTGAAGAAGGTGGCTACACCTTC
TRBD2	medium-sized	TRBJ2-1	TRBV20-1	CSARDLAGGEQFF	TGCAGTGCTAGAGATCTGGCCGGGGGGGAGCAGTTCTTC
NA	many	TRBJ2-1	TRBV20-1	CSARDGTNPTKNEQFF	TGCAGTGCTAGAGACGGGACCAACCCAACCAAGAATGAGCAGTTCTTC
TRBD2	NA	TRBJ2-3	TRBV7-2	CASSGTSGSSLTDTQYF	TGTGCCAGCAGCGGGACTAGCGGGAGTTCTCTCACAGATACGCAGTATTTT
TRBD2	many	TRBJ2-7	TRBV4-1	CASSPEPSGSYEQYF	TGCGCCAGCAGCCCGGAGCCTAGCGGGAGTTACGAGCAGTACTTC
TRBD1	many	TRBJ1-3	TRBV5-6	CASSLLAPRTGGNTIYF	TGTGCCAGCAGCTTGTTAGCCCCTCGGACAGGAGGAAACACCATATATTTT
TRBD1	many	TRBJ1-5	TRBV6-1	CASRLLNAGGGQPQHF	TGTGCCAGCAGACTCCTCAACGCAGGGGGCGGACAGCCCCAGCATTTT